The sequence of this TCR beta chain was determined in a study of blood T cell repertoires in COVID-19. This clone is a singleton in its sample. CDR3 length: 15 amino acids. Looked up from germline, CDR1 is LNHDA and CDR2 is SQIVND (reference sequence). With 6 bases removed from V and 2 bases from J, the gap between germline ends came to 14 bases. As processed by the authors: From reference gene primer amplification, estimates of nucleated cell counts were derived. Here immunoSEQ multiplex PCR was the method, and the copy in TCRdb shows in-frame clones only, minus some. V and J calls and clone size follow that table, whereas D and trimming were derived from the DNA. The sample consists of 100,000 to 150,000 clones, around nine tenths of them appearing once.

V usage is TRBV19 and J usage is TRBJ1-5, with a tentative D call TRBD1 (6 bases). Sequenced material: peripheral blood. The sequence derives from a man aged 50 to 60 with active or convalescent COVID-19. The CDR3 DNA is TGTGCCAGTAGCTCACAGGGATCGGGCAATCAGCCCCAGCATTTT. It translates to CASSSQGSGNQPQHF.